The 10 T cell receptor beta chains below were found in one sample sequenced in a study of vaccination and CD4 T cells after COVID-19. Scientists ran DNA taken from cultured CD4+ T cells through the Oncomine TCR Beta short-read assay for sequencing. Via MiXCR, TCRdb re-called the PCR reads, giving one row per CDR3 protein. Of 10,000 or so distinct CDR3 sequences in the sample, 32% are singletons; the top ten hold roughly 14%. These receptors' antigens are unknown. The treatment denotes: approximately 9-day PBMC culture with coronavirus spike peptide pools or control peptides (ViraFEST assay). Source: CD4+ T cells from blood, cultured in vitro, taken after SARS-CoV-2 vaccination. The receptors derive from a human donor who had recovered from COVID-19.

This clonotype was detected a few times. The genes are TRBV27 and TRBJ1-5; weak D call: TRBD1 (6 bases). The V end lost 7 bases, the J end lost 1 base, and 20 bases lay between the germline ends. Germline assignment: CDR1 MNHEY and CDR2 SMNVEV (reference sequence). CDR3 length: 17 amino acids. CDR3 nucleotide sequence: TGTGCCAGCACTTCTTTGAGTTCAGGGGTGAGCAATCAGCCCCAGCATTTT. It is translated as CASTSLSSGVSNQPQHF.

This chain joins TRBV6-4 and TRBJ2-3; 10 bases fit TRBD1. The V segment lost 4 bases and the J segment 4 bases; nucleotides outside the gene matches: 2. Germline lookup yields CDR1 MRHNA and CDR2 SNTAGT. There are 14 residues in the CDR3. The chain's CDR3 is CASSGGQGADTQYF. The CDR3 DNA reads as TGTGCCAGCAGTGGCGGACAGGGGGCAGATACGCAGTATTTT.

The chain carries TRBV20-1 and TRBJ2-7, with TRBD2 matching over 9 bases. The V gene's germline CDR1 is DFQATT and CDR2 SNEGSKA (reference sequence). The V and J ends lost 3 bases and 3 bases, in that order; junction bases with no gene match: 6. CDR3 size: 14 residues. The CDR3 DNA reads TGCAGTGCTAGTACGCTAGCGGGACTCTACGAGCAGTACTTC. Its protein is CSASTLAGLYEQYF.

CDR3 amino acids: CSARAAKAGQPQHF. Written as DNA, the CDR3 is TGCAGTGCTAGAGCGGCCAAGGCGGGTCAGCCCCAGCATTTT. V gene TRBV20-1 combines with J gene TRBJ1-5; no reliable D call. The germline V gene encodes CDR1 DFQATT and CDR2 SNEGSKA (reference sequence). V shed 1 base and J shed 6 bases, with 13 bases lying between them. The CDR3 covers 14 residues.

The chain recombines TRBV6-5 with TRBJ2-7; possible D gene TRBD2, 6 bases. Germline V CDR1 and CDR2: MNHEY, SVGAGI. The ends were cut back, 1 base at V and 2 bases at J, with 12 bases in the middle. The CDR3 spans 15 residues. The CDR3 DNA is TGTGCCAGCAGTTACTTCTCGGGACTCCCCTACGAGCAGTACTTC. Translating it yields CASSYFSGLPYEQYF.

CDR3: CASSNSGRAGETQYF. The CDR3 DNA is TGTGCCAGCAGCAATAGCGGGAGGGCCGGTGAGACCCAGTACTTC. The chain has TRBV11-2 and TRBJ2-5, with 11 bases aligning to TRBD2. V lost 5 bases and J lost 5; bases outside the gene matches: 7. The CDR3 runs 15 residues. Germline lookup yields CDR1 SGHAT and CDR2 FQNNGV.

The chain couples TRBV20-1 to TRBJ2-5, with 7 bases aligning to TRBD1. The CDR3 extends over 14 amino acids. Germline V CDR1 and CDR2: DFQATT, SNEGSKA (reference sequence). V trimming: 6 bases; J trimming: 4 bases; junction bases outside the gene matches: 11. The CDR3 is CSAQRGGPRETQYF. The CDR3 region has the DNA TGCAGTGCCCAAAGAGGGGGCCCACGAGAGACCCAGTACTTC.

The genes are TRBV7-2 and TRBJ2-7; D is perhaps TRBD1 (5 bases). V shed 2 bases and J shed 3 bases, with 17 bases lying between them. Germline CDR1 SGHTA, CDR2 FQGNSA. The CDR3 runs 16 residues. For the CDR3, the DNA is TGTGCCAGCAGCTTAAGGGGAACGGTCAGCAACTACGAGCAGTACTTC. This codes for CASSLRGTVSNYEQYF.

CDR3: CASSRRGRGYEQYF. As DNA, the CDR3 is TGTGCCAGCAGCCGCAGGGGGCGAGGTTACGAGCAGTACTTC. The rearrangement uses TRBV6-1 and TRBJ2-7; 8 bases match TRBD1. The CDR3 is 14 residues long. Germline CDR1 MNHNS, CDR2 SASEGT. With V trimmed by 6 bases and J by 4 bases, 8 bases remained unmatched.

This clonotype was picked up a small number of times. The genes are TRBV2 and TRBJ2-3; a weak D match, TRBD1 (6 bases). The CDR3 sequence is 14 residues long. The V end lost 6 bases, the J end lost 2 bases, and 12 bases lay between the germline ends. Germline loops: CDR1 SNHLY, CDR2 FYNNEI. The CDR3 region has the DNA TGTGCCAGCAGCCTAAGACAGGTCACAGATACGCAGTATTTT. This sequence encodes CASSLRQVTDTQYF.